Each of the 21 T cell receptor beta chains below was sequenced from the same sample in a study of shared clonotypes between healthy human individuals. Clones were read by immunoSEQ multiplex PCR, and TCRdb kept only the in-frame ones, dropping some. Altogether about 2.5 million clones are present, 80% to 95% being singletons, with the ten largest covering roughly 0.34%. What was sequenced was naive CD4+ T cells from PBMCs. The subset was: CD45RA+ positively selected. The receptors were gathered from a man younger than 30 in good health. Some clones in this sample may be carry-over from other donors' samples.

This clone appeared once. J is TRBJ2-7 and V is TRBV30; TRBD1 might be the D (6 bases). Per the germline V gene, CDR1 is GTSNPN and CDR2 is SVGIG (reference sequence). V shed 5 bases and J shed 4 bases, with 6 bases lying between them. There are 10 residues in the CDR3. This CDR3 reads CAWGQYEQYF. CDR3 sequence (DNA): TGTGCCTGGGGACAGTACGAGCAGTACTTC.

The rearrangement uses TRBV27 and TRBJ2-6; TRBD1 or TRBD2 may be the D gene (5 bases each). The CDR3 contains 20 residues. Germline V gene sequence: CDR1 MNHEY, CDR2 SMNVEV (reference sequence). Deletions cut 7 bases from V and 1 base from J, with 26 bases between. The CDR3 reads CASTIRGLLGVGSGANVLTF. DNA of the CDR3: TGTGCCAGCACCATAAGGGGTTTGTTGGGGGTGGGGTCTGGGGCCAACGTCCTGACTTTC.

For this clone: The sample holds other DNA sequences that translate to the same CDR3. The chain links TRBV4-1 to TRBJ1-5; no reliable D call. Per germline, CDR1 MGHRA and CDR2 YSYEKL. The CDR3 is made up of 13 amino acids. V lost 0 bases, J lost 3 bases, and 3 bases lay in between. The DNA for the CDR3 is TGCGCCAGCAGCCAAGATCCCAATCAGCCCCAGCATTTT. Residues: CASSQDPNQPQHF.

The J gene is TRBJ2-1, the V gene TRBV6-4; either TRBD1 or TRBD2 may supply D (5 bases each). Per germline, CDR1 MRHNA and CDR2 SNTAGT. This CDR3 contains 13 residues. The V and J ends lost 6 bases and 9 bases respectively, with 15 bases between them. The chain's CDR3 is CASSGDSGLEQFF. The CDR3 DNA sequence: TGTGCCAGCAGCGGCGACTCGGGGCTTGAGCAGTTCTTC.

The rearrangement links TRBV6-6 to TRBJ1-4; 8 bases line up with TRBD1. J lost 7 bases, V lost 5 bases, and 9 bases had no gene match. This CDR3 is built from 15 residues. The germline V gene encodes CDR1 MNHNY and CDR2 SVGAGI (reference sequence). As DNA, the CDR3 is TGTGCCAGCAGTAACGTACAGGGGGGGAGTGAAAAACTGTTTTTT. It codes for CASSNVQGGSEKLFF.

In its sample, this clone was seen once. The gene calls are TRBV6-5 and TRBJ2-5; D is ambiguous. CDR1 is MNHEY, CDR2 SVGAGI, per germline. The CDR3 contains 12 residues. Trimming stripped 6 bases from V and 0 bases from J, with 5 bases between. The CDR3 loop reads CASRGDQETQYF. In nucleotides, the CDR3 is TGTGCCAGCAGAGGAGACCAAGAGACCCAGTACTTC.

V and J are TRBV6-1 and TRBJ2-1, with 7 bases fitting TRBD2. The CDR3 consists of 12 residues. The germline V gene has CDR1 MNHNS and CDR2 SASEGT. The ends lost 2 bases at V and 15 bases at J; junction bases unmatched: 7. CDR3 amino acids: CASSERSSGAFF. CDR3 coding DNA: TGTGCCAGCAGTGAAAGGTCTAGCGGTGCGTTCTTC.

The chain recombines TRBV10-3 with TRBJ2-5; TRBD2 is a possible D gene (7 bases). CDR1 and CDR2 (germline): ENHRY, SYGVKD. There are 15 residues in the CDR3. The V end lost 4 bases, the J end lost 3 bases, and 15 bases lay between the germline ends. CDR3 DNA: TGTGCCATCAGTGGGGGGGGGCTGGGAAAAGAGACCCAGTACTTC. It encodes CAISGGGLGKETQYF.

The CDR3 sequence: CASSRFGTSYEQYF. In nucleotides, the CDR3 is TGTGCCAGTTCACGTTTCGGGACTTCCTACGAGCAGTACTTC. The chain carries TRBV19 and TRBJ2-7; weak D call: TRBD2 (6 bases). The CDR3 totals 14 residues. CDR1 and CDR2 from the germline V gene are LNHDA and SQIVND (reference sequence). Trimming left V 8 bases short and J 1 base short, with 15 bases between. The full variable domain, with the rest looked up from reference TRBV19 and TRBJ2-7, is DGGITQSPKYLFRKEGQNVTLSCEQNLNHDAMYWYRQDPGQGLRLIYYSQIVNDFQKGDIAEGYSVSREKKESFPLTVTSAQKNPTAFYLCASSRFGTSYEQYFGPGTRLTVT.

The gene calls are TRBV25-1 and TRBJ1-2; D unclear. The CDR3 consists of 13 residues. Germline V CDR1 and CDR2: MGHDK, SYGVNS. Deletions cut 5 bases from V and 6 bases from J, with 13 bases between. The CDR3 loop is CASSPRVGNGYTF. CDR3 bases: TGTGCCAGCAGTCCCCGGGTTGGCAATGGCTACACCTTC.

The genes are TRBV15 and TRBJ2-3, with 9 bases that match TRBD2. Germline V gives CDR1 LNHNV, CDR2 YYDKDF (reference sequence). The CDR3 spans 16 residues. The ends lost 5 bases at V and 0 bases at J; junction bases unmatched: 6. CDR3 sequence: CATSFRLAASTDTQYF. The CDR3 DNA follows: TGTGCCACCAGCTTCCGACTAGCGGCTAGCACAGATACGCAGTATTTT.

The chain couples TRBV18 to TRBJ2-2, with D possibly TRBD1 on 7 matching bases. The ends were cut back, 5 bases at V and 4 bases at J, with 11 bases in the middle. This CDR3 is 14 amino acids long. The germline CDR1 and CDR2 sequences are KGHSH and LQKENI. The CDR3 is CASSAGGTTGELFF. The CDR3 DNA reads TGTGCCAGCTCAGCAGGGGGGACCACCGGGGAGCTGTTTTTT.

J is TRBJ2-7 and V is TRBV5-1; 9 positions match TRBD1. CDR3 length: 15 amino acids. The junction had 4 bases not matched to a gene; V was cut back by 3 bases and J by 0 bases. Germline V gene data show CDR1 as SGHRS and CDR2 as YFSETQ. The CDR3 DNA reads TGCGCCAGCAGCTCGGGACAGGGAGGCTCCTACGAGCAGTACTTC. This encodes CASSSGQGGSYEQYF. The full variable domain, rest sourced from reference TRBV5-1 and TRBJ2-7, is KAGVTQTPRYLIKTRGQQVTLSCSPISGHRSVSWYQQTPGQGLQFLFEYFSETQRNKGNFPGRFSGRQFSNSRSEMNVSTLELGDSALYLCASSSGQGGSYEQYFGPGTRLTVT.

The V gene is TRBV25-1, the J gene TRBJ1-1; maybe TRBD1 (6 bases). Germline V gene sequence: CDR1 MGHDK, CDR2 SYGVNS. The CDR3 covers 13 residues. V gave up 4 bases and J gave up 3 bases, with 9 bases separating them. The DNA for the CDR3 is TGTGCCAGCAGTGGTCCAGGGGACACTGAAGCTTTCTTT. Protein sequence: CASSGPGDTEAFF.

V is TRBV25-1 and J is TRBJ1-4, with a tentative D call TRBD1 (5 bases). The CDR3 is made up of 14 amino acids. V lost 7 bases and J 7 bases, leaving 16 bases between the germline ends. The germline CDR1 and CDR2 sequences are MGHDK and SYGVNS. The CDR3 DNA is TGTGCCAGCACCACCCCGGGGCTACGTGAAAAACTGTTTTTT. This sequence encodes CASTTPGLREKLFF.

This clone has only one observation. CDR3 DNA: TGTGCCAGCAGCTTAGCAGGTCAGGGGGGCGGCTACACCTTC. Translation gives CASSLAGQGGGYTF. The V gene is TRBV7-2, the J gene TRBJ1-2, with 7 bases identical to TRBD1. Trimming took 0 bases from V and 8 from J; bases not matched to a gene: 6. There are 14 residues in the CDR3. Germline V CDR1 and CDR2: SGHTA, FQGNSA. Based on the CDR3 plus reference TRBV7-2 and TRBJ1-2, the full variable domain is GAGVSQSPSNKVTEKGKDVELRCDPISGHTALYWYRQSLGQGLEFLIYFQGNSAPDKSGLPSDRFSAERTGGSVSTLTIQRTQQEDSAVYLCASSLAGQGGGYTFGSGTRLTVV.

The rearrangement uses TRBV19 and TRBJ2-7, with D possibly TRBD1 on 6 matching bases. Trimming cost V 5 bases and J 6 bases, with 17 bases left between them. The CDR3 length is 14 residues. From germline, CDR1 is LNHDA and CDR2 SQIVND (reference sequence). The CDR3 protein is CASSARGRGTEQYF. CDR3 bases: TGTGCCAGTAGTGCCCGGGGCAGGGGAACCGAGCAGTACTTC.

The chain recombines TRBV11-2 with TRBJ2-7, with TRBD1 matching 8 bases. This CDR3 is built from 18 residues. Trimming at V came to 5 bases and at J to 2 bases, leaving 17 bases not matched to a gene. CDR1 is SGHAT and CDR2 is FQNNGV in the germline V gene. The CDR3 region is CASSNGAVQGAHPYEQYF. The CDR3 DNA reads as TGTGCCAGCAGCAACGGTGCCGTCCAGGGGGCGCATCCCTACGAGCAGTACTTC.

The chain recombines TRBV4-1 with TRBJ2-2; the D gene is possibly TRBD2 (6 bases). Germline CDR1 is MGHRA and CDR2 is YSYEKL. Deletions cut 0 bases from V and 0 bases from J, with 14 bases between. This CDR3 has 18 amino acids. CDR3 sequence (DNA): TGCGCCAGCAGCCAAGAAGAATGGCGGGGAACGAACACCGGGGAGCTGTTTTTT. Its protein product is CASSQEEWRGTNTGELFF.

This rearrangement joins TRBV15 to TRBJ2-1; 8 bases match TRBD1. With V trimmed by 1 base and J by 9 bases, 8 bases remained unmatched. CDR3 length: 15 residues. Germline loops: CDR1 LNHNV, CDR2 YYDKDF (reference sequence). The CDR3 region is CATSRARDRPSEQFF. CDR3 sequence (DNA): TGTGCCACCAGCAGAGCACGGGACAGGCCAAGTGAGCAGTTCTTC.

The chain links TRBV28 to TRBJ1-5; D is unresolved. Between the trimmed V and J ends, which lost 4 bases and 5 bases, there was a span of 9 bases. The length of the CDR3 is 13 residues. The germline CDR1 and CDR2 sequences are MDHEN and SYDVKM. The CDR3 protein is CASSSPGYQPQHF. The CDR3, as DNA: TGTGCCAGCAGTTCCCCAGGTTATCAGCCCCAGCATTTT.